This T cell receptor beta chain was captured in a study of T cell clonality in common variable immunodeficiency. The study's findings and limits: Shared TCRbeta clones were fewer between CVID subjects than controls. Links between repertoire features and CVID complications were heterogeneity-limited. What drives increased CVID clonality needs T cell subpopulation sequencing. Reportedly, TCR beta sequences from common variable immunodeficiency showed fewer deletions and N-nucleotide insertions.

Per the germline V gene, CDR1 is MNHEY and CDR2 is SVGEGT. The CDR3 spans 15 residues. The V end was cut by 0 bases, the J end by 0 bases, with 9 bases between. Each donor provided about 5 to 8.5 ml of heparinized whole blood. This clone was recorded at least ten times. Its cognate antigen is unknown. The read terminates 3 residues ahead of where the CDR3 ends, so the germline J gene completes it. Clones were sequenced by immunoSEQ multiplex PCR, and TCRdb holds only the in-frame ones, with some missing. Listed for the sample are around 25,000 clones, none seen a single time. The sequence came from a human donor with common variable immunodeficiency. The rearrangement joins TRBV6-2 or TRBV6-3 to TRBJ2-7; D might be TRBD1 (6 bases). The sample consisted of peripheral blood mononuclear cells. Here the CDR3 reads CASSYSGDTSYEQYF. Incomplete CDR3 DNA: TGTGCCAGCAGTTACTCGGGGGACACCTCCTACGAG.